The 18 T cell receptor beta chains presented below share a single source sample, sequenced in a study of Graves' ophthalmopathy and Graves' hyperthyroidism. The authors amplified TCR beta CDR3 regions, and they did so from RNA transcripts for repertoire sequencing. HTBI primers primed a first-round RT-PCR, and a second-round multiplex PCR followed. Using its own MiXCR run on the multiplex PCR reads, TCRdb lists one record per CDR3 protein. The table has 450,000 or so distinct CDR3 sequences, about 15% seen once. The sequencing input was blood. All receptors derive from a woman under 40 with Graves' ophthalmopathy.

This clonotype was picked up a small number of times. The CDR3 bases are TGTGCCAGCAGGCTGGGGCCTCTTATAAATCAGCCCCAGCATTTT. Protein sequence: CASRLGPLINQPQHF. The genes are TRBV6-1 and TRBJ1-5; possibly TRBD1 for D (5 bases). Per germline, CDR1 MNHNS and CDR2 SASEGT. The germline V and J ends were trimmed by 6 bases and 4 bases, with 16 bases remaining between them. The length of the CDR3 is 15 residues.

This clonotype was observed at least ten times. This chain joins TRBV5-1 and TRBJ2-1; 9 positions match TRBD2. The CDR3 loop spans 14 amino acids. From germline, CDR1 is SGHRS and CDR2 YFSETQ. Trimming cost V 3 bases and J 8 bases; bases outside gene matches: 6. As DNA, the CDR3 is TGCGCCAGCAGCTGGACTAGCGTTTTTGATGAGCAGTTCTTC. Its protein product is CASSWTSVFDEQFF.

The sample holds many counts of this clonotype. The chain joins TRBV12-3 or TRBV12-4 to TRBJ2-7, with 9 bases identical to TRBD1. Losses at the gene ends were 1 base for V and 6 bases for J; bases not matched to a gene: 4. The CDR3 length is 14 residues. The CDR3 DNA reads TGTGCCAGCAGTTTAGGGACAGGGGTGGGCGAGCAGTACTTC. Encoded protein: CASSLGTGVGEQYF.

This clonotype was observed at least ten times. This chain joins TRBV30 and TRBJ1-1; D may be TRBD1 (6 bases). V lost 2 bases and J 4 bases, leaving 17 bases between the germline ends. Germline V gene sequence: CDR1 GTSNPN, CDR2 SVGIG (reference sequence). The CDR3 contains 15 residues. This chain's CDR3 is CAWSSTGWELTEAFF. The CDR3 DNA reads as TGTGCCTGGAGTTCCACAGGGTGGGAACTCACTGAAGCTTTCTTT.

This clonotype has a count of ten or more. This chain links TRBV15 with TRBJ1-2; TRBD1 matches at 10 bases. The V gene's germline CDR1 is LNHNV and CDR2 YYDKDF (reference sequence). V trimming: 0 bases; J trimming: 5 bases; junction bases outside the gene matches: 3. The CDR3 contains 15 residues. CDR3 loop: CATSRDRGQGYGYTF. As DNA, the CDR3 is TGTGCCACCAGCAGAGATCGGGGACAGGGGTATGGCTACACCTTC.

This clonotype showed up many times. The V call is TRBV12-3 or TRBV12-4, the J call TRBJ2-7; D call uncertain. The CDR3 consists of 11 residues. V lost 2 bases and J 7 bases, leaving 6 bases between the germline ends. The CDR3 spells CASSLIGEQYF. Here the CDR3 DNA reads TGTGCCAGCAGTTTAATTGGGGAGCAGTACTTC.

This chain uses TRBV7-2 with TRBJ2-5; D remains unclear. Germline CDR1 is SGHTA and CDR2 is FQGNSA. The CDR3 loop spans 14 amino acids. V dropped 5 bases and J dropped 1 base, with 11 bases sitting between them. The CDR3 DNA is TGTGCCAGCAGCAAAGGACGGTCCCAAGAGACCCAGTACTTC. Protein sequence: CASSKGRSQETQYF.

There are many counts of this clonotype. The V and J genes are TRBV28 and TRBJ1-2, with 12 bases identical to TRBD1. With V trimmed by 6 bases and J by 1 base, 12 bases remained unmatched. The CDR3 consists of 18 residues. Germline V gives CDR1 MDHEN, CDR2 SYDVKM. CDR3 in DNA: TGTGCCAGCAGCCTCATCCGGGACAGGGGGCGAATTAACTATGGCTACACCTTC. Translation: CASSLIRDRGRINYGYTF.

The chain has TRBV12-3 or TRBV12-4 and TRBJ2-7; 9 nucleotides align to TRBD1. The trim removed 3 bases at V and 7 bases at J, leaving 7 bases unmatched. The CDR3 totals 14 residues. The CDR3 sequence: CASSFGTGPVEQYF. CDR3 bases: TGTGCCAGCAGTTTCGGGACAGGGCCGGTGGAGCAGTACTTC.

This clonotype has at least ten counts. The V gene is TRBV9, the J gene TRBJ2-7; D gene ambiguous. Per germline, CDR1 SGDLS and CDR2 YYNGEE. This CDR3 contains 13 residues. With 1 base removed from V and 2 bases from J, the gap between germline ends came to 7 bases. This CDR3 reads CASSVNHAYEQYF. The DNA of the CDR3 is TGTGCCAGCAGCGTAAATCACGCCTACGAGCAGTACTTC.

This chain uses TRBV6-1 with TRBJ1-1; weak D call: TRBD1 (5 bases). Germline V gives CDR1 MNHNS, CDR2 SASEGT. The CDR3 consists of 14 residues. With 3 bases removed from V and 4 bases from J, the gap between germline ends came to 12 bases. The CDR3 coding sequence is TGTGCCAGCAGTGAGGTCCCGGGGCGCACTGAAGCTTTCTTT. Translated: CASSEVPGRTEAFF.

This clonotype occurred many times. The chain joins TRBV12-3 or TRBV12-4 to TRBJ1-2; 7 bases line up with TRBD1. CDR3 length: 12 residues. V shed 8 bases, J shed 8 bases, and the junction held 8 bases outside the gene matches. The CDR3 DNA follows: TGTGCCAGCGGGGAGGGGGCGCAGGGCTACACCTTC. This codes for CASGEGAQGYTF.

J is TRBJ2-2 and V is TRBV4-1; 7 bases line up with TRBD1. J lost 4 bases, V lost 4 bases, and 12 bases had no gene match. Germline V gives CDR1 MGHRA, CDR2 YSYEKL. The CDR3 extends over 17 amino acids. The CDR3 region is CASSRGTAAAPTGELFF. The CDR3 DNA is TGCGCCAGCAGCCGTGGGACAGCCGCAGCCCCCACCGGGGAGCTGTTTTTT.

The table lists this clonotype with many counts. The gene calls are TRBV7-9 and TRBJ2-5; tentative D call: TRBD2 (6 bases). With 3 bases removed from V and 5 bases from J, the gap between germline ends came to 13 bases. CDR1 SEHNR and CDR2 FQNEAQ come from the germline V gene (reference sequence). This CDR3 contains 14 residues. The CDR3 is CASSFGGTVETQYF. The CDR3 nucleotides read TGTGCCAGCAGCTTCGGAGGGACGGTGGAGACCCAGTACTTC.

This clonotype has at least ten counts. The chain recombines TRBV12-3 or TRBV12-4 with TRBJ2-7, with 9 nucleotides matching TRBD1. Trimming took 5 bases from V and 3 from J; bases not matched to a gene: 8. The CDR3 has 15 residues. The CDR3 is CASSLPGTGLYEQYF. CDR3 nucleotide sequence: TGTGCCAGCAGTCTCCCCGGGACAGGGCTCTACGAGCAGTACTTC.

This clonotype was seen many times. J is TRBJ1-1 and V is TRBV6-4, with 9 bases fitting TRBD1. The CDR3 length is 17 residues. CDR1 MRHNA and CDR2 SNTAGT come from the germline V gene. The ends lost 6 bases at V and 1 base at J; junction bases unmatched: 12. The CDR3 sequence: CASSTSTGGRKNTEAFF. The CDR3 DNA reads TGTGCCAGCAGCACCTCCACAGGGGGCAGGAAGAACACTGAAGCTTTCTTT.

The table lists this clonotype with a count of one. This may be a read error: a much more frequent sequence differs by one nucleotide. V usage is TRBV28 and J usage is TRBJ2-7, with D unclear. CDR3 size: 12 residues. Germline CDR1 MDHEN, CDR2 SYDVKM. V lost 2 bases to trimming and J lost 7 bases, with 9 bases between them. In DNA, the CDR3 is TGTGCCAGCAGTTTAGCGAGCAAAGAGCAGTACTTC. This translates into CASSLASKEQYF.

A few counts support this clonotype. The chain links TRBV5-1 to TRBJ1-5, with D perhaps TRBD1 (6 bases). CDR3 length: 14 amino acids. Germline V lookup: CDR1 SGHRS, CDR2 YFSETQ. Trimming removed 1 base from V and 7 bases from J, with 12 bases in between. Written as DNA, the CDR3 is TGCGCCAGCAGCTTGCTACAGGGCGGCCAGCCCCAGCATTTT. It codes for CASSLLQGGQPQHF. Full variable domain (missing parts from reference TRBV5-1 and TRBJ1-5): KAGVTQTPRYLIKTRGQQVTLSCSPISGHRSVSWYQQTPGQGLQFLFEYFSETQRNKGNFPGRFSGRQFSNSRSEMNVSTLELGDSALYLCASSLLQGGQPQHFGDGTRLSIL.